The 17 T cell receptor beta chains below all came from one sample that was sequenced in a study of T cells in Graves' hyperthyroidism and ophthalmopathy (dated by TCRdb to the late 2010s). The library relied on multiplex PCR. This sample was sequenced with an Illumina HiSeq 2000. The TCR beta CDR3 regions were amplified from RNA transcripts. A first-round RT-PCR of the TCR CDR3 used the HTBI primer set with the Qiagen OneStep RT-PCR kit. TCRdb cleaned the public reads at Q25 with fastp, built clones with MiXCR and kept in-frame beta chains. Rows are combined by CDR3 protein, so each entry shows the most common genes and DNA. This sample gives 490,000 or so distinct CDR3 sequences in total; about 16% of them show up just once. The biggest ten clones account for about 29% of the sample. The sequencing sample was made of blood. The receptor source for this set is a woman aged 30 to 39 with Graves' ophthalmopathy.

This clonotype appeared many times. In DNA form, the CDR3 reads TGTGCCAGCAGCCCCCGCCTGGCTGATAACTCCTACGAGCAGTACTTC. It translates to CASSPRLADNSYEQYF. The chain is built from TRBV11-2 and TRBJ2-7; no clear D. The CDR3 consists of 16 residues. Trimming removed 5 bases at V and 0 bases at J, with 17 bases between. Germline CDR1 is SGHAT and CDR2 is FQNNGV.

This clonotype has just a few counts. This chain uses TRBV7-2 with TRBJ2-7, with D perhaps given as TRBD1 or TRBD2 (6 bases each). The germline V and J ends were trimmed by 1 base and 6 bases, with 25 bases remaining between them. This CDR3 is 18 amino acids long. The germline CDR1 and CDR2 sequences are SGHTA and FQGNSA. The CDR3 sequence: CASSLVGGGGTLASEQYF. As DNA, the CDR3 is TGTGCCAGCAGCTTAGTAGGGGGTGGGGGGACACTAGCTAGCGAGCAGTACTTC.

The J gene is TRBJ2-5, the V gene TRBV15; tentatively, D is TRBD1 or TRBD2 (5 bases each). V lost 4 bases, J lost 0 bases, and 12 bases lay in between. Germline assignment: CDR1 LNHNV and CDR2 YYDKDF (reference sequence). This CDR3 has 15 residues. This CDR3 reads CATSTVGTDQETQYF. CDR3 bases: TGTGCCACCAGCACAGTTGGGACGGACCAAGAGACCCAGTACTTC.

This clonotype has at least ten counts. The rearrangement joins TRBV25-1 to TRBJ2-3, with D perhaps TRBD1 (6 bases). This CDR3 has 17 residues. Germline CDR1 and CDR2: MGHDK and SYGVNS. The V and J ends lost 2 bases and 4 bases respectively, with 19 bases between them. In DNA, the CDR3 is TGTGCCAGCAGTGAAACTCGACAGGCCGCCGTGGCAGATACGCAGTATTTT. The encoded protein is CASSETRQAAVADTQYF.

The chain links TRBV7-2 to TRBJ1-4; D is possibly TRBD1 (6 bases). CDR1 is SGHTA, CDR2 FQGNSA, per germline. V was pared by 4 bases and J by 0 bases, with 9 bases between. The length of the CDR3 is 15 residues. CDR3 sequence reads: CASSSRTATNEKLFF. In nucleotides, the CDR3 is TGTGCCAGCAGCTCCCGGACAGCAACTAATGAAAAACTGTTTTTT.

This clonotype was counted ten times or more. The chain has TRBV28 and TRBJ2-2; tentatively, D is TRBD2 (6 bases). CDR1 and CDR2 (germline): MDHEN, SYDVKM. Trimming shortened V by 7 bases and J by 4 bases, and 13 bases separated the two germline ends. The CDR3 runs 14 residues. CDR3 DNA: TGTGCCAGCAACGGGAGATTAGCCACCGGGGAGCTGTTTTTT. Protein product: CASNGRLATGELFF.

The chain recombines TRBV5-6 with TRBJ2-1, with a tentative D call TRBD2 (5 bases). The CDR3 consists of 14 residues. Germline lookup yields CDR1 SGHDT and CDR2 YYEEEE. Trimming stripped 5 bases from V and 6 bases from J, with 15 bases between. CDR3 bases: TGTGCCAGCAGTCTCGGGTCGGGGAGCAATGAGCAGTTCTTC. Its protein is CASSLGSGSNEQFF.

This clonotype was counted between two and nine times. The chain couples TRBV25-1 to TRBJ2-3; no firm D call. Germline lookup yields CDR1 MGHDK and CDR2 SYGVNS. Trimming shortened V by 1 base and J by 7 bases, and 15 bases separated the two germline ends. The CDR3 is 15 residues long. Here the CDR3 DNA reads TGTGCCAGCAGTGAATTAGGGCCCGTGAGGAATACGCAGTATTTT. Amino acids: CASSELGPVRNTQYF.

To note about this clonotype: Sequence at one end of the junction differs from germline and may be a read error. This rearrangement joins TRBV2 to TRBJ2-7; the D gene is possibly TRBD2 (6 bases). The length of the CDR3 is 16 residues. Germline V gene lookup returns CDR1 SNHLY and CDR2 FYNNEI. CDR3 nucleotide sequence: TGTGCCAGCACCCCTGAAAGGGTTAGCGGCTCCCACGAGCAGTACTTC. Translated: CASTPERVSGSHEQYF. The whole variable domain, filled in from reference TRBV2 and TRBJ2-7, reads EPEVTQTPSHQVTQMGQEVILRCVPISNHLYFYWYRQILGQKVEFLVSFYNNEISEKSEIFDDQFSVERPDGSNFTLKIRSTKLEDSAMYFCASTPERVSGSHEQYFGPGTRLTVT.

Worth noting for this clonotype: This clone may be a read error of a much larger clone one base away. The CDR3 does not close with the conserved phenylalanine or tryptophan, likely indicating a read error. The V gene is TRBV28, the J gene TRBJ1-1; D is undetermined. The CDR3 length is 12 residues. The germline V gene has CDR1 MDHEN and CDR2 SYDVKM. Trimming removed 6 bases from V and 5 bases from J, with 10 bases in between. Here the CDR3 DNA reads TGTGCCAGCAGCCTGCCAGTAACTGAAGCTTTCCTT. Amino acids: CASSLPVTEAFL.

This clonotype was recorded only once. Since a much larger clone is just one base distant, this may be a read error. The genes are TRBV28 and TRBJ2-7; a weak D match, TRBD2 (6 bases). The germline gives CDR1 MDHEN, CDR2 SYDVKM. The length of the CDR3 is 15 residues. Trimming stripped 5 bases from V and 2 bases from J, with 16 bases between. The CDR3 loop is CASSIGGFGPYEQYF. The CDR3 DNA is TGTGCCAGCAGTATAGGAGGGTTTGGCCCCTACGAGCAGTACTTC.

This CDR3 reads CASSESSVRAEAFF. The DNA for the CDR3 is TGCGCCAGCAGTGAGTCAAGTGTAAGGGCTGAAGCTTTCTTT. The genes are TRBV10-1 and TRBJ1-1; the D is unclear. V lost 0 bases, J lost 6 bases, and 11 bases lay in between. Looked up from germline, CDR1 is WNHNN and CDR2 is SYGVQD (reference sequence). The CDR3 extends over 14 amino acids.

The sample holds many counts of this clonotype. The chain uses TRBV7-8 and TRBJ2-1; D perhaps matches TRBD2 (6 bases). V lost 4 bases to trimming and J lost 0 bases, with 10 bases between them. The germline CDR1 and CDR2 sequences are SGHVS and FQNEAQ. CDR3 length: 15 residues. CDR3 DNA: TGTGCCAGCAGCTATCGGGAGATCTCCTACAATGAGCAGTTCTTC. Translated: CASSYREISYNEQFF. The full variable domain, its missing parts supplied by reference TRBV7-8 and TRBJ2-1, is GAGVSQSPRYKVAKRGQDVALRCDPISGHVSLFWYQQALGQGPEFLTYFQNEAQLDKSGLPSDRFFAERPEGSVSTLKIQRTQQEDSAVYLCASSYREISYNEQFFGPGTRLTVL.

Ten or more counts support this clonotype. V gene TRBV3-1 combines with J gene TRBJ2-1, with no clear D. The length of the CDR3 is 12 residues. V lost 1 base to trimming and J lost 9 bases, with 7 bases between them. Per the germline V gene, CDR1 is LGHDT and CDR2 is YNNKEL (reference sequence). DNA for the CDR3: TGTGCCAGCAGCCAAGTAATTGGTGAGCAGTTCTTC. As protein: CASSQVIGEQFF.

CDR3 sequence reads: CASIPTGGRTEAFF. The CDR3 region has the DNA TGTGCCAGCATCCCGACAGGGGGTAGGACTGAAGCTTTCTTT. This sequence joins TRBV6-1 and TRBJ1-1; 9 bases fit TRBD1. Per the germline V gene, CDR1 is MNHNS and CDR2 is SASEGT. The CDR3 is made up of 14 amino acids. J gave up 5 bases and V 7 bases, and 8 bases lay outside the gene matches.

This clonotype came up many times. The chain joins TRBV5-1 to TRBJ2-3; 7 bases agree with TRBD1. CDR1 and CDR2 (germline): SGHRS, YFSETQ. Trimming at V came to 0 bases and at J to 4 bases, leaving 5 bases not matched to a gene. The CDR3 consists of 15 residues. Here the CDR3 reads CASSLEGTAPDTQYF. The CDR3, as DNA: TGCGCCAGCAGCTTGGAGGGGACAGCTCCAGATACGCAGTATTTT.

The table lists this clonotype with many counts. CDR3 sequence (DNA): TGTGCCTGTGGCAGGGTGGACACTGAAGCTTTCTTT. As protein: CACGRVDTEAFF. J is TRBJ1-1 and V is TRBV30; D might be TRBD1 (5 bases). V lost 6 bases and J lost 3, with 11 bases in between. The germline CDR1 and CDR2 sequences are GTSNPN and SVGIG (reference sequence). There are 12 residues in the CDR3.